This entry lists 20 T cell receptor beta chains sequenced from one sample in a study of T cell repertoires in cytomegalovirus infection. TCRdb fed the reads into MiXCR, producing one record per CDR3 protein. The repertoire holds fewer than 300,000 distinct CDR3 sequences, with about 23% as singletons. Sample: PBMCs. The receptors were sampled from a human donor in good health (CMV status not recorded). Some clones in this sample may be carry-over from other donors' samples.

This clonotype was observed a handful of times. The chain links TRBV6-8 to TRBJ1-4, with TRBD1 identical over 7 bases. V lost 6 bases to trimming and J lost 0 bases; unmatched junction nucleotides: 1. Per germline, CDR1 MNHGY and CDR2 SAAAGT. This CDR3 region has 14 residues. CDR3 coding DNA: TGTGCCAGCAGGACAGGGCCAACTAATGAAAAACTGTTTTTT. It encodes CASRTGPTNEKLFF.

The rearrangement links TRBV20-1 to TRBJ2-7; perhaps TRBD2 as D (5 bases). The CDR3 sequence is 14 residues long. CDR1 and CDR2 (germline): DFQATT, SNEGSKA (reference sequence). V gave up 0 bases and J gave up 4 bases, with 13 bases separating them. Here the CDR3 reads CSARDSGRLYEQYF. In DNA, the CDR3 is TGCAGTGCTAGAGATTCGGGGAGATTGTACGAGCAGTACTTC.

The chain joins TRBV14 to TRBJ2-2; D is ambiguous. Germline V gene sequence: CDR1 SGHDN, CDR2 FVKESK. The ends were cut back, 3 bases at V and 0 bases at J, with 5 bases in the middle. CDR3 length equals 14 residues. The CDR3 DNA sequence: TGTGCCAGCAGCCACAGGACGAACACCGGGGAGCTGTTTTTT. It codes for CASSHRTNTGELFF.

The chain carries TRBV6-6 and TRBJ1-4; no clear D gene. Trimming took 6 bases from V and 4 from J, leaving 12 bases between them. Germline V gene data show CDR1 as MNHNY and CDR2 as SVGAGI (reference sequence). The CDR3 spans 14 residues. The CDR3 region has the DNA TGTGCCAGCAGCCTCCCTCAGGATAATGAAAAACTGTTTTTT. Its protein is CASSLPQDNEKLFF.

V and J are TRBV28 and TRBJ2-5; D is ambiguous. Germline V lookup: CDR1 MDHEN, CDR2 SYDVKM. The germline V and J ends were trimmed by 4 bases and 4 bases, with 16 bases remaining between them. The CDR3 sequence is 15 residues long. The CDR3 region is CASSSPRLSRETQYF. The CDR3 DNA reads TGTGCCAGCAGTTCCCCTAGACTCAGCAGAGAGACCCAGTACTTC.

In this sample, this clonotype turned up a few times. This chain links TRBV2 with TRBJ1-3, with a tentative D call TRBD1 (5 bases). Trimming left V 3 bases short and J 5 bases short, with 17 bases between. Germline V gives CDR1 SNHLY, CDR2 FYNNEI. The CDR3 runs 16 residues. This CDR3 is CASSDRTRPGRNTIYF. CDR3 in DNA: TGTGCCAGCAGTGATCGTACCCGACCAGGGAGAAACACCATATATTTT.

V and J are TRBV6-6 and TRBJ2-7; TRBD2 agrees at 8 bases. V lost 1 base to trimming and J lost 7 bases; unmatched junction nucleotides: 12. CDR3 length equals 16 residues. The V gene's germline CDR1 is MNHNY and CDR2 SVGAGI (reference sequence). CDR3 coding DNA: TGTGCCAGCAGTTACTTGGGGGGCGGGAGGACAGAAGAGCAGTACTTC. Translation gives CASSYLGGGRTEEQYF.

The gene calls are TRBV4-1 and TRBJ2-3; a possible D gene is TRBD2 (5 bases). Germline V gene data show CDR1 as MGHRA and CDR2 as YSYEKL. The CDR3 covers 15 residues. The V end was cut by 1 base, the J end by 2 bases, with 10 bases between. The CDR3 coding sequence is TGCGCCAGCAGCCAAGGAAGCGGAGCCACAGATACGCAGTATTTT. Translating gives CASSQGSGATDTQYF.

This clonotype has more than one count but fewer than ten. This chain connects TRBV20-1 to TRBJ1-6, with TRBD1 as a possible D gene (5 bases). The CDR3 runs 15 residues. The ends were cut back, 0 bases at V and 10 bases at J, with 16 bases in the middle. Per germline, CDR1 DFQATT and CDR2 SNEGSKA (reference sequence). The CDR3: CSARDGGVGRSPLHF. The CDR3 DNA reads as TGCAGTGCTAGAGATGGGGGGGTTGGTCGGTCACCCCTCCACTTT.

CDR3 in amino acids: CASSLEPRTDTQYF. In DNA, the CDR3 is TGCGCCAGCAGCTTGGAACCGAGGACAGATACGCAGTATTTT. This chain joins TRBV5-1 and TRBJ2-3; D is unresolved. The V end lost 0 bases, the J end lost 3 bases, and 8 bases lay between the germline ends. Germline V gene data show CDR1 as SGHRS and CDR2 as YFSETQ. This CDR3 is 14 amino acids long.

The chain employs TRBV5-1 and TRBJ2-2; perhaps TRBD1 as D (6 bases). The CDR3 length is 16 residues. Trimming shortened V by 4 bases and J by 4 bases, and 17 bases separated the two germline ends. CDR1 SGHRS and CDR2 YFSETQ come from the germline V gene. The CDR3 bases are TGCGCCAGCAGCAGACTCCTGGGGGCGGGCACCGGGGAGCTGTTTTTT. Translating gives CASSRLLGAGTGELFF.

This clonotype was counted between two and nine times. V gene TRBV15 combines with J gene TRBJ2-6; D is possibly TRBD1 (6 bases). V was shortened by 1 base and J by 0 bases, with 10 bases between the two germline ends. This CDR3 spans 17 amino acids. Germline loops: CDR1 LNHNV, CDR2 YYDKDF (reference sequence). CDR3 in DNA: TGTGCCACCAGCAGAGGCGACAGGAGCTCTGGGGCCAACGTCCTGACTTTC. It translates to CATSRGDRSSGANVLTF.

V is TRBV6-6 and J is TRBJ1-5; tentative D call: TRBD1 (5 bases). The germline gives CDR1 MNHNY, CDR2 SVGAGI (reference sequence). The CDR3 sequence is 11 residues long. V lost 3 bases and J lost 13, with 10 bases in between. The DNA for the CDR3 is TGTGCCAGCAGTTATGACAGAATGCAGCATTTT. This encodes CASSYDRMQHF.

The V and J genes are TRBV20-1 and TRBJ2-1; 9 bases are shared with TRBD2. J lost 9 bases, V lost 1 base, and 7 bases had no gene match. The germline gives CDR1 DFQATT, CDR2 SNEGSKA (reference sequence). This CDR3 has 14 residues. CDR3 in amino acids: CSARGAGGPGEQFF. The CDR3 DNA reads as TGCAGTGCTAGAGGGGCGGGGGGGCCGGGTGAGCAGTTCTTC.

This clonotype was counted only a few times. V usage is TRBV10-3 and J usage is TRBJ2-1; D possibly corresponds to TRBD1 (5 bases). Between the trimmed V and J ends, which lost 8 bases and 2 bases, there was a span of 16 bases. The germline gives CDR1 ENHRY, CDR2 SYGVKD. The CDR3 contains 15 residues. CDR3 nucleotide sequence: TGTGCCATCGGTTCCCTAAGGGGCACCTACAATGAGCAGTTCTTC. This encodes CAIGSLRGTYNEQFF.

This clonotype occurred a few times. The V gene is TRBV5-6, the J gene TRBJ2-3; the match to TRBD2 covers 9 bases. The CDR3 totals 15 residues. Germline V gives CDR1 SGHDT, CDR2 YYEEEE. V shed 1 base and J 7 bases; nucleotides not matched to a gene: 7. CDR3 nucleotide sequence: TGTGCCAGCAGCTTGAGGCTAGCGGGGAGGCATACGCAGTATTTT. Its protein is CASSLRLAGRHTQYF.

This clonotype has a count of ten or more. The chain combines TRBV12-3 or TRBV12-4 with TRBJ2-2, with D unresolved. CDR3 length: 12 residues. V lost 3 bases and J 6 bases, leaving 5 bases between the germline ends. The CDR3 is CASSFQAGELFF. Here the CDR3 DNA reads TGTGCCAGCAGTTTTCAGGCCGGGGAGCTGTTTTTT.

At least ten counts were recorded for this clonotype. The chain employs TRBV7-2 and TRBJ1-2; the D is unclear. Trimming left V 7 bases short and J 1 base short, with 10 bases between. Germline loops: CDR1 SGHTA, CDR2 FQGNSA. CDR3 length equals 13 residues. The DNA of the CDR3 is TGTGCCAGCACCCCTGAGAGTAACTATGGCTACACCTTC. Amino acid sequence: CASTPESNYGYTF.

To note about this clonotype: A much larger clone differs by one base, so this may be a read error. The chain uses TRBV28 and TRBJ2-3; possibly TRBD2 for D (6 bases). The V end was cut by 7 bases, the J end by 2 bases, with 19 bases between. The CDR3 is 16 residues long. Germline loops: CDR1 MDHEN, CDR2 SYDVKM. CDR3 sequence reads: CASIARGGDHTDTQYF. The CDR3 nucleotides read TGTGCCAGCATTGCGCGCGGCGGGGACCACACAGATACGCAGTATTTT.

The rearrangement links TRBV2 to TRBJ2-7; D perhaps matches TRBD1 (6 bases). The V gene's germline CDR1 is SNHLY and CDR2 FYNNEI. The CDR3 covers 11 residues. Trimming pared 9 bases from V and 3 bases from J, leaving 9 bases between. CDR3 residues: CASKGGYEQYF. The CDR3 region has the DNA TGTGCCAGTAAAGGGGGCTACGAGCAGTACTTC.